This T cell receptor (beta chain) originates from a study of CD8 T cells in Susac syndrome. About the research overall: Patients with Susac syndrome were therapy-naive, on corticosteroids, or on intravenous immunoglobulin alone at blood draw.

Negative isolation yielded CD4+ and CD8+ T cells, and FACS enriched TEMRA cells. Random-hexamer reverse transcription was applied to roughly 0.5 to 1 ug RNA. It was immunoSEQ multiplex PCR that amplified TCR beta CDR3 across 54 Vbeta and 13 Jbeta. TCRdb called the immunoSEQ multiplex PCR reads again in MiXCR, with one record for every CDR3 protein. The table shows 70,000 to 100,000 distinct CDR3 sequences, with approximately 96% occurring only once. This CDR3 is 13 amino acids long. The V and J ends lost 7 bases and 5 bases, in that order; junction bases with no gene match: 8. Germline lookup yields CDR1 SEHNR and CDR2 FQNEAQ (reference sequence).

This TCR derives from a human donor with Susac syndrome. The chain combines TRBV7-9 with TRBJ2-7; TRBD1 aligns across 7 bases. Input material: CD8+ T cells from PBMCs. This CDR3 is CASTARDSHEQYF. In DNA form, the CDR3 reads TGTGCCAGCACCGCCCGGGACAGTCACGAGCAGTACTTC. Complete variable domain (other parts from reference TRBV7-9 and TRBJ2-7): DTGVSQNPRHKITKRGQNVTFRCDPISEHNRLYWYRQTLGQGPEFLTYFQNEAQLEKSRLLSDRFSAERPKGSFSTLEIQRTEQGDSAMYLCASTARDSHEQYFGPGTRLTVT.